The rows below give T cell receptor beta chains drawn from one sample of a study of CD8+CD57+ T cells in acquired aplastic anemia. Each CDR3 protein is one row after TCRdb ran MiXCR on the reads. The sample lists hundreds of thousands of distinct CDR3 sequences, approximately 70% seen once, with 3.5% to 4.5% in the top ten. The source material was sorted CD4+, CD8+, or CD8+CD57+ T cells (not recorded which) from PBMCs. The receptors shown here come from a human donor in good health, serving as a control. Each CDR3 is given with its conserved first and last residue. The D gene is left open where the match is weak. Some rows have no size entry. The others give once, few or many, or a class for an expanded clone.

TRBV9	NA	NA	TRBJ2-2	TGCGCCAGCAGTCCAGGCCAGATGACCGGGGCGCTGTTTTTT	CASSPGQMTGALFF
TRBV7-3	NA	once	TRBJ2-3	TGTGCCAGCAGTCCGCGACTCGGGGCAGATACGCAGTATTTT	CASSPRLGADTQYF
TRBV20-1	NA	many	TRBJ2-2	TGCAGTGCTAGCTTGAACACCGGGGAGCTGTTTTTT	CSASLNTGELFF
TRBV4-3	TRBD2	NA	TRBJ2-7	TGCGCCAGCAGCCAAGCTAGCGGTGGGACTTATAAGGAGTACTTC	CASSQASGGTYKEYF
TRBV4-2	NA	many	TRBJ1-2	TGTGCCAGCAGCCAAGATGCCAGCTCTAACTATGGCTACACCTTC	CASSQDASSNYGYTF
TRBV24-1	TRBD1	few	TRBJ2-7	TGTGCCACCAGTGCCTGGGGGGCAGGGGGCGACGAGCAGTACTTC	CATSAWGAGGDEQYF
TRBV10-3	TRBD1	NA	TRBJ1-6	TGTGCCATTGGACAGGGAGAGTATTCACCCCTCCACTTT	CAIGQGEYSPLHF
TRBV7-2	TRBD1	NA	TRBJ2-1	TGTGCTAGCAGCTTAACCGGGACAGGGAATTACAATGAGCAGTTCTTC	CASSLTGTGNYNEQFF
TRBV19	TRBD1	few	TRBJ1-2	TGTGCCAGCACGGACAGGGGACTAAACTATGGCTACACCTTC	CASTDRGLNYGYTF
TRBV5-5	TRBD1	NA	TRBJ2-4	TGTGCCAGCAGCTACGGGACAGGGGAGGGGAACATTCAGTACTTC	CASSYGTGEGNIQYF
TRBV9	NA	NA	TRBJ1-4	TGTGCCAGCAGCGTCAGGGAAGGCGAAAAACTGTTTTTT	CASSVREGEKLFF
TRBV10-1	NA	NA	TRBJ2-1	TGCGCCAGCAGTCTAACTCGGGGCTCAACTAGCACAGATACGCAGTTCTTC	CASSLTRGSTSTDTQFF
TRBV10-3	NA	many	TRBJ1-4	TGTGCCATTCCCATGCCCCCACAGGCTGAAAAACTGTTTTTT	CAIPMPPQAEKLFF
TRBV6-1	NA	many	TRBJ2-1	TGTGCCAGCAGTGAACGCCAGGGGTTAGGTGAGCAGTTCTTC	CASSERQGLGEQFF
TRBV20-1	TRBD1	NA	TRBJ2-2	TGCAGTGCTGGGACAGCGAACACCGGGGAGCTGTTTTTT	CSAGTANTGELFF